The rows below give T cell receptor beta chains drawn from one sample of a study of blood T cell repertoires in COVID-19. Profiling relied on immunoSEQ multiplex PCR, and the TCRdb table lists in-frame clones only, not all of them. Of tens of thousands of clones in the sample, around 80% are singletons; the top ten hold around 5.8%. The sequenced material came from peripheral blood. The receptor set was obtained from a man in his sixties with active or convalescent COVID-19. Both conserved end residues are part of each CDR3. Fields, in order: D gene, V gene, clone size, J gene, CDR3 protein, CDR3 DNA. D genes are given only for firm matches. Clone size is shown for a subset of rows, as once, few, many or a class of expanded clone.

d_call: NA; v_call: TRBV12-3/TRBV12-4; clone_size: NA; j_call: TRBJ1-2; cdr3_aa: CASRNRVGYTF; cdr3_nt: TGTGCCAGCAGAAACAGGGTTGGCTACACCTTC
d_call: NA; v_call: TRBV11-2; clone_size: NA; j_call: TRBJ2-1; cdr3_aa: CASSLRGGTYNEQFF; cdr3_nt: TGTGCCAGCAGCTTAAGGGGGGGAACCTACAATGAGCAGTTCTTC
d_call: TRBD1; v_call: TRBV10-3; clone_size: NA; j_call: TRBJ2-1; cdr3_aa: CAISVDRGLGQFF; cdr3_nt: TGTGCCATCAGTGTCGACAGGGGGCTAGGACAGTTCTTC
d_call: NA; v_call: TRBV7-9; clone_size: NA; j_call: TRBJ1-1; cdr3_aa: CASSFKEEAFF; cdr3_nt: TGTGCCAGCAGCTTTAAGGAGGAAGCTTTCTTT
d_call: TRBD2; v_call: TRBV7-2; clone_size: NA; j_call: TRBJ2-1; cdr3_aa: CASSYRTSGGRFF; cdr3_nt: TGTGCCAGCAGCTATCGGACTAGCGGGGGTAGGTTCTTC
d_call: NA; v_call: TRBV7-6; clone_size: NA; j_call: TRBJ2-7; cdr3_aa: CASSLEGSLYF; cdr3_nt: TGTGCCAGCAGCTTAGAGGGGTCTCTGTACTTC
d_call: NA; v_call: TRBV2; clone_size: NA; j_call: TRBJ2-3; cdr3_aa: CASSNLSAVASTDTQYF; cdr3_nt: TGTGCCAGCAGCAACCTCTCAGCGGTGGCTAGCACAGATACGCAGTATTTT
d_call: NA; v_call: TRBV4-2; clone_size: once; j_call: TRBJ2-5; cdr3_aa: CASSQDPGGVETQYF; cdr3_nt: TGTGCCAGCAGCCAAGACCCGGGGGGCGTGGAGACCCAGTACTTC
d_call: TRBD1; v_call: TRBV6-6; clone_size: NA; j_call: TRBJ1-3; cdr3_aa: CAGTAENSGNTIYF; cdr3_nt: TGTGCCGGGACAGCGGAGAACTCCGGAAACACCATATATTTT
d_call: NA; v_call: TRBV10-1; clone_size: NA; j_call: TRBJ1-1; cdr3_aa: CASSEKEQASLNTEAFF; cdr3_nt: TGCGCCAGCAGTGAGAAAGAACAGGCATCCTTGAACACTGAAGCTTTCTTT
d_call: TRBD1; v_call: TRBV5-6; clone_size: NA; j_call: TRBJ2-7; cdr3_aa: CASSSRQGFVQYF; cdr3_nt: TGTGCCAGCAGCTCCCGACAGGGTTTTGTGCAGTACTTC
d_call: NA; v_call: TRBV7-9; clone_size: NA; j_call: TRBJ1-3; cdr3_aa: CASSSGAGQKGNTIYF; cdr3_nt: TGTGCCAGCAGCTCAGGAGCCGGACAAAAAGGAAACACCATATATTTT
d_call: TRBD1; v_call: TRBV6-4; clone_size: NA; j_call: TRBJ2-2; cdr3_aa: CASSPGTGAGELFF; cdr3_nt: TGTGCCAGCAGTCCCGGGACAGGGGCCGGGGAGCTGTTTTTT
d_call: TRBD2; v_call: TRBV19; clone_size: NA; j_call: TRBJ2-3; cdr3_aa: CASSIEGSGGANTQYF; cdr3_nt: TGTGCCAGTAGTATAGAAGGTAGCGGGGGGGCAAATACGCAGTATTTT
d_call: NA; v_call: TRBV2; clone_size: few; j_call: TRBJ1-1; cdr3_aa: CASSGRVDAFF; cdr3_nt: TGTGCCAGCAGTGGGAGAGTAGACGCTTTCTTT
d_call: TRBD1; v_call: TRBV4-1; clone_size: NA; j_call: TRBJ1-5; cdr3_aa: CASSQQGAPDQPQHF; cdr3_nt: TGCGCCAGCAGCCAACAGGGGGCGCCCGATCAGCCCCAGCATTTT
d_call: TRBD1; v_call: TRBV19; clone_size: NA; j_call: TRBJ2-7; cdr3_aa: CASSTTGTGGYEQYF; cdr3_nt: TGTGCCAGTAGTACGACCGGGACAGGGGGCTACGAGCAGTACTTC
d_call: NA; v_call: TRBV6-5; clone_size: once; j_call: TRBJ1-1; cdr3_aa: CASSRRGTEAFF; cdr3_nt: TGTGCCAGCAGCCGCCGAGGCACTGAAGCTTTCTTT
d_call: TRBD1; v_call: TRBV7-9; clone_size: NA; j_call: TRBJ2-7; cdr3_aa: CASSLGTGIKEEQYF; cdr3_nt: TGTGCCAGCAGCCTGGGGACAGGGATTAAGGAGGAGCAGTACTTC
d_call: NA; v_call: TRBV7-2; clone_size: once; j_call: TRBJ1-3; cdr3_aa: CASSLGPGLISGNTIYF; cdr3_nt: TGTGCCAGCAGCTTAGGGCCAGGGCTAATCTCTGGAAACACCATATATTTT
d_call: TRBD1; v_call: TRBV7-3; clone_size: few; j_call: TRBJ2-1; cdr3_aa: CASSSGQGFEQFF; cdr3_nt: TGTGCCAGCAGCTCCGGACAGGGGTTTGAGCAGTTCTTC
d_call: TRBD2; v_call: TRBV5-1; clone_size: NA; j_call: TRBJ2-5; cdr3_aa: CASSPGGETQYF; cdr3_nt: TGCGCCAGCAGCCCGGGGGGGGAGACCCAGTACTTC
d_call: NA; v_call: TRBV7-2; clone_size: NA; j_call: TRBJ1-2; cdr3_aa: CASSLDRASHTF; cdr3_nt: TGTGCCAGCAGCTTAGACAGGGCCTCACACACCTTC
d_call: TRBD2; v_call: TRBV7-9; clone_size: NA; j_call: TRBJ2-7; cdr3_aa: CASSLSGGPGEQYF; cdr3_nt: TGTGCCAGCAGCTTAAGCGGGGGCCCGGGAGAGCAGTACTTC
d_call: NA; v_call: TRBV12-5; clone_size: few; j_call: TRBJ1-1; cdr3_aa: CASGLEGRNTEAFF; cdr3_nt: TGTGCTAGTGGTTTGGAGGGGCGGAACACTGAAGCTTTCTTT
d_call: TRBD1; v_call: TRBV6-4; clone_size: NA; j_call: TRBJ2-1; cdr3_aa: CASSDSIGGYEQFF; cdr3_nt: TGTGCCAGCAGTGATTCGATAGGGGGCTATGAGCAGTTCTTC
d_call: NA; v_call: TRBV6-2/TRBV6-3; clone_size: NA; j_call: TRBJ2-7; cdr3_aa: CASSYTGSRDEQYF; cdr3_nt: TGTGCCAGCAGTTATACAGGGTCGCGGGACGAGCAGTACTTC
d_call: TRBD1; v_call: TRBV20-1; clone_size: NA; j_call: TRBJ1-5; cdr3_aa: CSASIMGQGNNQPQHF; cdr3_nt: TGCAGTGCTAGTATAATGGGACAGGGGAACAATCAGCCCCAGCATTTT
d_call: NA; v_call: TRBV19; clone_size: NA; j_call: TRBJ1-4; cdr3_aa: CASTVAGRTTNEKLFF; cdr3_nt: TGTGCCAGTACGGTGGCAGGGCGTACAACTAATGAAAAACTGTTTTTT
d_call: NA; v_call: TRBV5-1; clone_size: NA; j_call: TRBJ2-2; cdr3_aa: CASSSGAGELFF; cdr3_nt: TGCGCCAGCAGCTCAGGGGCCGGGGAGCTGTTTTTT
d_call: NA; v_call: TRBV3-1/TRBV3-2; clone_size: NA; j_call: TRBJ2-3; cdr3_aa: CASSLGSRTDTQYF; cdr3_nt: TGTGCCAGCAGCCTCGGGTCTCGGACAGATACGCAGTATTTT
d_call: NA; v_call: TRBV5-4; clone_size: once; j_call: TRBJ1-4; cdr3_aa: CASSPPDGGEKLFF; cdr3_nt: TGTGCCAGCAGTCCCCCCGACGGCGGTGAAAAACTGTTTTTT
d_call: NA; v_call: TRBV6-5; clone_size: medium-sized; j_call: TRBJ2-1; cdr3_aa: CASSYWPHDEQFF; cdr3_nt: TGTGCCAGCAGTTACTGGCCACATGATGAGCAGTTCTTC
d_call: NA; v_call: TRBV30; clone_size: NA; j_call: TRBJ1-1; cdr3_aa: CAWSTGLGTEAFF; cdr3_nt: TGTGCCTGGAGTACAGGGTTAGGGACTGAAGCTTTCTTT
d_call: NA; v_call: TRBV5-4; clone_size: NA; j_call: TRBJ2-2; cdr3_aa: CASSLLTTNTGELFF; cdr3_nt: TGTGCCAGCAGCTTGTTGACTACCAACACCGGGGAGCTGTTTTTT
d_call: NA; v_call: TRBV12-1; clone_size: NA; j_call: TRBJ1-3; cdr3_aa: CASSSVRGKRAGNTIYF; cdr3_nt: TGTGCCAGCAGCTCCGTCAGGGGGAAGAGGGCTGGAAACACCATATATTTT
d_call: TRBD1; v_call: TRBV6-1; clone_size: NA; j_call: TRBJ2-7; cdr3_aa: CASSEPGQGARYEQYF; cdr3_nt: TGTGCCAGCAGTGAACCGGGACAGGGGGCCCGCTACGAGCAGTACTTC
d_call: NA; v_call: TRBV2; clone_size: NA; j_call: TRBJ1-2; cdr3_aa: CASSETGYGYTF; cdr3_nt: TGTGCCAGCAGTGAGACAGGCTATGGCTACACCTTC
d_call: TRBD2; v_call: TRBV4-2; clone_size: NA; j_call: TRBJ2-5; cdr3_aa: CASSQASGASGEETQYF; cdr3_nt: TGTGCCAGCAGCCAAGCGTCGGGGGCTAGCGGGGAAGAGACCCAGTACTTC
d_call: NA; v_call: TRBV9; clone_size: NA; j_call: TRBJ2-3; cdr3_aa: CASSVVSGINPTDTQYF; cdr3_nt: TGTGCCAGCAGCGTAGTCTCGGGTATCAACCCCACAGATACGCAGTATTTT
d_call: TRBD1; v_call: TRBV27; clone_size: once; j_call: TRBJ1-4; cdr3_aa: CASSPRQGLGEKLFF; cdr3_nt: TGTGCCAGCAGTCCTCGACAGGGATTAGGCGAAAAACTGTTTTTT
d_call: NA; v_call: TRBV6-1; clone_size: NA; j_call: TRBJ1-5; cdr3_aa: CASSGTQGHHSNQPQHF; cdr3_nt: TGTGCCAGCAGTGGTACCCAGGGACACCATAGCAATCAGCCCCAGCATTTT
d_call: NA; v_call: TRBV5-4; clone_size: few; j_call: TRBJ1-2; cdr3_aa: CASIDRSGGYTF; cdr3_nt: TGTGCCAGCATCGACAGATCAGGCGGCTACACCTTC
d_call: TRBD1; v_call: TRBV29-1; clone_size: NA; j_call: TRBJ2-2; cdr3_aa: CSVGLGTVTTGELFF; cdr3_nt: TGCAGCGTTGGACTTGGGACAGTCACCACCGGGGAGCTGTTTTTT
d_call: TRBD2; v_call: TRBV5-4; clone_size: NA; j_call: TRBJ2-7; cdr3_aa: CASSSPALAGGYEQYF; cdr3_nt: TGTGCCAGCAGCTCACCCGCCCTAGCGGGGGGCTACGAGCAGTACTTC
d_call: TRBD1; v_call: TRBV7-9; clone_size: NA; j_call: TRBJ2-7; cdr3_aa: CASSLAGQGPDYEQYF; cdr3_nt: TGTGCCAGCAGCTTAGCGGGACAGGGCCCAGACTACGAGCAGTACTTC
d_call: TRBD1; v_call: TRBV6-5; clone_size: NA; j_call: TRBJ1-5; cdr3_aa: CASRPGGGNQPQHF; cdr3_nt: TGTGCCAGCCGGCCAGGGGGCGGCAATCAGCCCCAGCATTTT
d_call: NA; v_call: TRBV19; clone_size: NA; j_call: TRBJ2-5; cdr3_aa: CASRRGQETQYF; cdr3_nt: TGTGCCAGTAGAAGGGGGCAAGAGACCCAGTACTTC
d_call: NA; v_call: TRBV7-2; clone_size: NA; j_call: TRBJ1-1; cdr3_aa: CASSLESWVTEAFF; cdr3_nt: TGTGCCAGCAGCTTGGAGTCTTGGGTCACTGAAGCTTTCTTT
d_call: TRBD2; v_call: TRBV4-1; clone_size: few; j_call: TRBJ2-7; cdr3_aa: CASSQPGTSRSYEQYF; cdr3_nt: TGCGCCAGCAGCCAACCCGGGACTAGCAGGTCCTACGAGCAGTACTTC
d_call: TRBD2; v_call: TRBV7-3; clone_size: NA; j_call: TRBJ2-2; cdr3_aa: CASSPRTSGTGELFF; cdr3_nt: TGTGCCAGCAGCCCCCGGACTAGCGGCACCGGGGAGCTGTTTTTT
d_call: NA; v_call: TRBV6-6; clone_size: NA; j_call: TRBJ1-2; cdr3_aa: CASTNGGGYGYTF; cdr3_nt: TGTGCCAGCACCAACGGGGGTGGGTATGGCTACACCTTC
d_call: TRBD2; v_call: TRBV18; clone_size: NA; j_call: TRBJ2-5; cdr3_aa: CASSSNSGAEETQYF; cdr3_nt: TGTGCCAGCTCATCAAATAGCGGGGCCGAAGAGACCCAGTACTTC
d_call: NA; v_call: TRBV25-1; clone_size: NA; j_call: TRBJ1-4; cdr3_aa: CASSEGSANEKLFF; cdr3_nt: TGTGCCAGCAGTGAAGGCAGCGCGAATGAAAAACTGTTTTTT
d_call: NA; v_call: TRBV2; clone_size: NA; j_call: TRBJ1-1; cdr3_aa: CASSDKGGDTEAFF; cdr3_nt: TGTGCCAGCAGTGACAAGGGGGGGGACACTGAAGCTTTCTTT
d_call: TRBD1; v_call: TRBV12-5; clone_size: NA; j_call: TRBJ1-1; cdr3_aa: CASGLGTGTEAFF; cdr3_nt: TGTGCTAGTGGTTTGGGGACAGGTACTGAAGCTTTCTTT
d_call: TRBD1; v_call: TRBV6-1; clone_size: NA; j_call: TRBJ1-6; cdr3_aa: CASSELPGQGFSPLHF; cdr3_nt: TGTGCCAGCAGTGAGCTCCCGGGACAGGGTTTTTCACCCCTCCACTTT
d_call: NA; v_call: TRBV7-2; clone_size: NA; j_call: TRBJ1-4; cdr3_aa: CASSLSSGSNEKLFF; cdr3_nt: TGTGCCAGCAGCTTAAGTTCCGGTTCCAATGAAAAACTGTTTTTT
d_call: TRBD1; v_call: TRBV2; clone_size: once; j_call: TRBJ1-5; cdr3_aa: CASSADRIPGQPQHF; cdr3_nt: TGTGCCAGCAGTGCGGACAGGATCCCCGGTCAGCCCCAGCATTTT